The table lists the clone carrying this T cell receptor (beta chain) with a few counts. What it binds is not known. The sample is drawn from a study of blood T cells in healthy people across ages. General study results and limits: When one million T cells were used, diversity estimates were thought to be underestimates.

Germline CDR1 and CDR2: SNHLY and FYNNEI. V lost 4 bases to trimming and J lost 7 bases, with 19 bases between them. CDR3 length: 15 residues. The second PCR ran about 6 to 11 cycles with a sample-barcoded 5' primer and J-beta primers. MiXCR was run by TCRdb on the 5' RACE reads, yielding one entry per CDR3 protein. Of some 890,000 distinct CDR3 sequences in the sample, roughly 28% were seen once. The data were also submitted as part of a second study, on T cells of mothers and their children.

Input material: blood. This receptor was taken from a middle-aged woman in good health. This sequence joins TRBV2 and TRBJ1-1; tentatively, D is TRBD1 (6 bases). The DNA of the CDR3 is TGTGCCAGCAGTGGAACGCCGAGGGACACCCATGAAGCTTTCTTT. This codes for CASSGTPRDTHEAFF.